This TCR beta chain was sequenced during a study of T cell responses to AZD1222 COVID-19 vaccine. Overall study context: Researchers grouped second doses given at about 4 or about 12 weeks into one pool.

Here immunoSEQ multiplex PCR was the method, and the copy in TCRdb shows in-frame clones only, minus some. The sample lists some 130,000 clones, 80% to 90% occurring once. Material: peripheral blood, obtained on day 0 of AZD1222 vaccination. The receptor was derived from an adult in good health.

The CDR3: CAWSVYSDSNQPQHF. In nucleotides, the CDR3 is TGTGCCTGGAGTGTCTATTCGGACAGCAATCAGCCCCAGCATTTT. The V call is TRBV30, the J call TRBJ1-5; D is unclear. CDR3 length: 15 amino acids. The germline CDR1 and CDR2 sequences are GTSNPN and SVGIG (reference sequence). Trimming left V 0 bases short and J 1 base short, with 10 bases between.